The T cell receptor beta chain under discussion was sequenced for a study of T cell responses to AZD1222 COVID-19 vaccine. Study outcomes and limitations: Donor demographics were predominantly white British with a female majority; clonal diversity may be underestimated.

Sequencing was performed with immunoSEQ multiplex PCR; in TCRdb, only in-frame clones are kept and a portion is missing. The sample consists of around 150,000 clones, 85% to 95% of them appearing once. Remarks on this clone: The antigen is undetermined.

This sample comprised peripheral blood, obtained 28 days after the second AZD1222 dose. This TCR came from an adult who received the AZD1222 COVID-19 vaccine.

CDR3 in DNA: TGTGCCAGCAGACCTAGCGGGAGTTTGAATGAGCAGTTCTTC. Its protein product is CASRPSGSLNEQFF. The V and J genes are TRBV6-5 and TRBJ2-1; 10 bases are shared with TRBD2. This CDR3 region has 14 residues. Germline CDR1 reads MNHEY; CDR2 reads SVGAGI. Trimming took 6 bases from V and 7 from J; bases not matched to a gene: 6.